The 8 T cell receptor beta chains below were found in one sample sequenced in a study of blood T cell repertoires in COVID-19. Assay used: immunoSEQ multiplex PCR; TCRdb lists only in-frame clones, some missing. The repertoire holds tens of thousands of clones, with almost 90% as singletons. The sample comprised peripheral blood. The receptors stem from an elderly woman with active or convalescent COVID-19.

This clone is medium-sized in the sample. A junction end diverges from the germline sequence, so it may reflect a read error. The chain combines TRBV19 with TRBJ1-6, with 7 bases fitting TRBD1. The CDR3 covers 16 residues. The germline CDR1 and CDR2 sequences are LNHDA and SQIVND (reference sequence). Here the CDR3 DNA reads TGTGCTAGTAAGGAGGGGGCGGCGTCCTATAATTCACCCCTCCACTTT. This gives the protein CASKEGAASYNSPLHF.

The rearrangement links TRBV7-8 to TRBJ2-1, with TRBD2 matching 8 bases. Germline V gene lookup returns CDR1 SGHVS and CDR2 FQNEAQ. This CDR3 spans 16 amino acids. V shed 4 bases and J 2 bases; nucleotides not matched to a gene: 7. The CDR3 sequence: CASSSPAGATYNEQFF. CDR3 sequence (DNA): TGTGCCAGCAGCTCACCAGCGGGAGCCACCTACAATGAGCAGTTCTTC.

The gene calls are TRBV6-2 or TRBV6-3 and TRBJ2-1, with 10 bases fitting TRBD2. V trimming: 2 bases; J trimming: 3 bases; junction bases outside the gene matches: 7. Germline V gene data show CDR1 as MNHEY and CDR2 as SVGEGT. The CDR3 is made up of 17 amino acids. The CDR3: CASSYQTLAGGYNEQFF. CDR3 in DNA: TGTGCCAGCAGTTACCAAACTTTAGCGGGAGGCTACAATGAGCAGTTCTTC.

The chain joins TRBV27 to TRBJ2-7, with 8 bases lining up with TRBD2. J gave up 4 bases and V 5 bases, and 10 bases lay outside the gene matches. The CDR3 sequence is 15 residues long. Germline V gene data show CDR1 as MNHEY and CDR2 as SMNVEV (reference sequence). Here the CDR3 reads CASSIGVAGLYEQYF. The CDR3 nucleotides are TGTGCCAGCAGTATAGGAGTAGCGGGACTTTACGAGCAGTACTTC.

This chain connects TRBV6-2 or TRBV6-3 to TRBJ2-1, with 8 bases fitting TRBD2. This CDR3 has 15 amino acids. J lost 0 bases, V lost 6 bases, and 4 bases had no gene match. The germline V gene encodes CDR1 MNHEY and CDR2 SVGEGT. The CDR3 coding sequence is TGTGCCAGCAGCAGACTAGCGAGCTCCTACAATGAGCAGTTCTTC. This sequence encodes CASSRLASSYNEQFF.

This clone was detected only a few times. The chain combines TRBV5-4 with TRBJ1-2; tentative D call: TRBD1 (6 bases). The CDR3 is made up of 15 amino acids. The ends were cut back, 3 bases at V and 4 bases at J, with 16 bases in the middle. The germline V gene encodes CDR1 SGHNT and CDR2 YYREEE (reference sequence). The CDR3 nucleotides are TGTGCCAGCAGCTCCCCTGGGAGGGGGAGCTATGGCTACACCTTC. Encoded protein: CASSSPGRGSYGYTF.

For the CDR3, the DNA is TGTGCCAGTAGTATTTCGTGGGAGGGATGGACCGGGGAGCTGTTTTTT. As protein: CASSISWEGWTGELFF. This chain connects TRBV19 to TRBJ2-2; 7 positions match TRBD2. The CDR3 covers 16 residues. From germline, CDR1 is LNHDA and CDR2 SQIVND (reference sequence). V lost 3 bases and J lost 5; bases outside the gene matches: 9.

The chain uses TRBV3-1 (or the pseudogene TRBV3-2) and TRBJ2-1, with D hard to call. Trimming took 4 bases from V and 9 from J, leaving 16 bases between them. This CDR3 comprises 14 residues. CDR1 is LGHDT, CDR2 YNNKEL, per germline (reference sequence). Written as DNA, the CDR3 is TGTGCCAGCAGCCTCGGGTCTATATCGACTGAGCAGTTCTTC. This translates into CASSLGSISTEQFF.